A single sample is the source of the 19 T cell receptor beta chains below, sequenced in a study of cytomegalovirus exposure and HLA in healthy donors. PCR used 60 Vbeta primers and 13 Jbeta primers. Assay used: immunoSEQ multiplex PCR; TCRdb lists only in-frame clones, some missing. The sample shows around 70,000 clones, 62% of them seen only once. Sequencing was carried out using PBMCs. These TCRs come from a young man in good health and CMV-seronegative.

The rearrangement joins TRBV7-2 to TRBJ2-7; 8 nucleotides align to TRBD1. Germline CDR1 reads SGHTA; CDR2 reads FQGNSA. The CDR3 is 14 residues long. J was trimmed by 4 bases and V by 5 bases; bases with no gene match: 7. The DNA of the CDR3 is TGTGCCAGCAGCATAGGACAGGGAGTTTACGAGCAGTACTTC. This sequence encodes CASSIGQGVYEQYF.

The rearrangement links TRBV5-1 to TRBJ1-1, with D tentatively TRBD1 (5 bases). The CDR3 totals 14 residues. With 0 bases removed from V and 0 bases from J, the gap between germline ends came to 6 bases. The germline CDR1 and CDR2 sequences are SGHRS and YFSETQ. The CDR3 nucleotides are TGCGCCAGCAGCTTGGGGGGCATGAACACTGAAGCTTTCTTT. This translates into CASSLGGMNTEAFF.

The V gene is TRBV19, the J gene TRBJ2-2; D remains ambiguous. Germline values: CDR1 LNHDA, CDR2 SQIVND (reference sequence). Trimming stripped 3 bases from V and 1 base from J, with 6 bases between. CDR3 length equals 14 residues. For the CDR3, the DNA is TGTGCCAGTAGTATCCGAGGGAACACCGGGGAGCTGTTTTTT. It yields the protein CASSIRGNTGELFF.

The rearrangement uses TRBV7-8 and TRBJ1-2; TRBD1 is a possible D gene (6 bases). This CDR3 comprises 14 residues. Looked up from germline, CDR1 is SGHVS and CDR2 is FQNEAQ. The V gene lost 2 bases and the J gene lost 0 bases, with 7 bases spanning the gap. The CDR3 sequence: CASSLTGTNYGYTF. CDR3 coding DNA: TGTGCCAGCAGCTTAACAGGGACTAACTATGGCTACACCTTC.

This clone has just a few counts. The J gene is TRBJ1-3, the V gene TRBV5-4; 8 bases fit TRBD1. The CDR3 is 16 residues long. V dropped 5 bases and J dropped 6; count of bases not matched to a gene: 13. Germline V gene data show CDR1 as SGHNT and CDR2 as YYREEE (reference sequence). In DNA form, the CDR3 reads TGTGCCAGCAGTTTCTCGGACAGGGAAGTGGAAAACACCATATATTTT. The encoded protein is CASSFSDREVENTIYF.

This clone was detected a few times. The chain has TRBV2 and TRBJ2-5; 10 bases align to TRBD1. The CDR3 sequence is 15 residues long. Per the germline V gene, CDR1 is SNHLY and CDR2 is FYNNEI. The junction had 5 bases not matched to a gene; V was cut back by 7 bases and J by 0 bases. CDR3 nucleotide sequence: TGTGCCAGCACCCCGGGACAGGGGTACCAAGAGACCCAGTACTTC. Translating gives CASTPGQGYQETQYF.

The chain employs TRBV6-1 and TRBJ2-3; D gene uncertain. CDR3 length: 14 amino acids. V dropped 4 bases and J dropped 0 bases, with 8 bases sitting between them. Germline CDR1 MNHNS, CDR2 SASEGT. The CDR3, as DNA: TGTGCCAGCAGTGTCCTATATAGCACAGATACGCAGTATTTT. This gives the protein CASSVLYSTDTQYF.

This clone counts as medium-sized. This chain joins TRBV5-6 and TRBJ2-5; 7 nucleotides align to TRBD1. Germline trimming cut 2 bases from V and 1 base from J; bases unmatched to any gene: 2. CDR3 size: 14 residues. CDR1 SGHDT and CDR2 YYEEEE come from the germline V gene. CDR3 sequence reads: CASSFTGVQETQYF. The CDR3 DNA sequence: TGTGCCAGCAGCTTTACAGGGGTCCAAGAGACCCAGTACTTC.

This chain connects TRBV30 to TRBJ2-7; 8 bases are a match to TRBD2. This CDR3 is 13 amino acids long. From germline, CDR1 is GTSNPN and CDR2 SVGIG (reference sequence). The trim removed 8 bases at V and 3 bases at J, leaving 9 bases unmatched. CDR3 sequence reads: CARRGAPDYEQYF. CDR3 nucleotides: TGTGCCCGGCGGGGGGCCCCCGACTACGAGCAGTACTTC.

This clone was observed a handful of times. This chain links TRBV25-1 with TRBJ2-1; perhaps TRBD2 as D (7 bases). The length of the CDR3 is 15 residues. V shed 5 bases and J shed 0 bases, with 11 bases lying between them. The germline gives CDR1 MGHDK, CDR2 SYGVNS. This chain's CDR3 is CASSMGGPSYNEQFF. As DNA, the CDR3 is TGTGCCAGCAGTATGGGGGGGCCCTCCTACAATGAGCAGTTCTTC.

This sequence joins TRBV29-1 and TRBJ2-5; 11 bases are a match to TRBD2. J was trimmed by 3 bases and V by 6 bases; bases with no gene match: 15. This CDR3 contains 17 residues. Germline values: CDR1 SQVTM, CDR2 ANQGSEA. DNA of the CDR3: TGCAGCGTAGTTGGACTAGCGGGTTTGGAGATGAAAGAGACCCAGTACTTC. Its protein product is CSVVGLAGLEMKETQYF.

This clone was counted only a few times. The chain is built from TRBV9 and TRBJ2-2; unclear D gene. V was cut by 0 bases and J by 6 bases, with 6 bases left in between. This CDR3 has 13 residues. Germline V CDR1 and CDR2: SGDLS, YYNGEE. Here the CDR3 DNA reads TGTGCCAGCAGCGTAGGCAGCGCCGGGGAGCTGTTTTTT. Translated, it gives CASSVGSAGELFF.

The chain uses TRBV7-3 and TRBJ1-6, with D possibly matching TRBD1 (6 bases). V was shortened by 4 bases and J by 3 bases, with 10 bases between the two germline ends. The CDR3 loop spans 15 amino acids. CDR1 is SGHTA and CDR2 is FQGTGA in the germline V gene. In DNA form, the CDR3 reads TGTGCCAGCAGCTCGACAGGACACTATAATTCACCCCTCCACTTT. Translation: CASSSTGHYNSPLHF. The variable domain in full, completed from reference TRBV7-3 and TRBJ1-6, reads GAGVSQTPSNKVTEKGKYVELRCDPISGHTALYWYRQSLGQGPEFLIYFQGTGAADDSGLPNDRFFAVRPEGSVSTLKIQRTERGDSAVYLCASSSTGHYNSPLHFGNGTRLTVT.

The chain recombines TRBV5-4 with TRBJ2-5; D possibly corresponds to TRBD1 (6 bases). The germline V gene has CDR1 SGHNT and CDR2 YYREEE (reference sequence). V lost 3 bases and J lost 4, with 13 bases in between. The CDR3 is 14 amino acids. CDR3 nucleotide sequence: TGTGCCAGCAGCTACAACAGGGTTGGAGAGACCCAGTACTTC. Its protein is CASSYNRVGETQYF. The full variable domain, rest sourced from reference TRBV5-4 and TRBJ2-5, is ETGVTQSPTHLIKTRGQQVTLRCSSQSGHNTVSWYQQALGQGPQFIFQYYREEENGRGNFPPRFSGLQFPNYSSELNVNALELDDSALYLCASSYNRVGETQYFGPGTRLLVL.

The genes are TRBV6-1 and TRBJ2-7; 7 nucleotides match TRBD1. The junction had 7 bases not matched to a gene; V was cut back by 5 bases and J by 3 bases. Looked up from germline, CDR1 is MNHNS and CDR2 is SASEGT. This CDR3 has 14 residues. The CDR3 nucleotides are TGTGCCAGCAGTATCACAGGGGAGAGCTACGAGCAGTACTTC. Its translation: CASSITGESYEQYF.

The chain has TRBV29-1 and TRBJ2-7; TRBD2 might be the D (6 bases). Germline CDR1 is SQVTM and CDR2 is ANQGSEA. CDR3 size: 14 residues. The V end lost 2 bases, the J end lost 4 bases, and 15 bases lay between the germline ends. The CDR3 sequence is CSVELGQGGYEQYF. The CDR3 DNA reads TGCAGCGTTGAATTAGGGCAGGGAGGTTACGAGCAGTACTTC.

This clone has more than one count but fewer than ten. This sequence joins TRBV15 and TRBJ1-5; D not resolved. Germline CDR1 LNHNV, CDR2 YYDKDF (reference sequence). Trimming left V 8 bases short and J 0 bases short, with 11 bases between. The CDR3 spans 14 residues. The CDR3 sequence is CATSSEYSNQPQHF. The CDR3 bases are TGTGCCACCTCGAGCGAGTATAGCAATCAGCCCCAGCATTTT.

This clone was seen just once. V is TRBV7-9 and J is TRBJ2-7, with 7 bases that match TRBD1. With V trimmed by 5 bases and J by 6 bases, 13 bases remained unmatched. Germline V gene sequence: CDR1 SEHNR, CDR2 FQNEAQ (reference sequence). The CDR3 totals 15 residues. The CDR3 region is CASSRKGQGDGEQYF. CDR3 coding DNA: TGTGCCAGCAGCCGAAAGGGGCAGGGGGACGGCGAGCAGTACTTC.

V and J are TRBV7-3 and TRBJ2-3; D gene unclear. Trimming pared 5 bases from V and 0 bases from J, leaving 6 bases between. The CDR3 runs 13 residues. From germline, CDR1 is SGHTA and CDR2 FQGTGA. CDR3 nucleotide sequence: TGTGCCAGCAGCCCGACTAGCACAGATACGCAGTATTTT. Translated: CASSPTSTDTQYF. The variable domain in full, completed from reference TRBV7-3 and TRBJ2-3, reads GAGVSQTPSNKVTEKGKYVELRCDPISGHTALYWYRQSLGQGPEFLIYFQGTGAADDSGLPNDRFFAVRPEGSVSTLKIQRTERGDSAVYLCASSPTSTDTQYFGPGTRLTVL.